A selection of T cell receptor beta chains follows, all from one sample in a study of shared clonotypes between healthy human individuals. TCRdb's table, derived via immunoSEQ multiplex PCR, lists solely in-frame clones and lacks some. Of 1.5 million to 2.5 million clones listed, about 95% were seen once; the top ten hold more than 0.9%. The sequencing input was naive CD8+ T cells sorted from blood. The receptors shown here come from a man aged 18 to 29 in good health. CDR3s leave out the opening cysteine and the closing phenylalanine or tryptophan.

J gene	V gene	CDR3 protein
TRBJ1-2	TRBV28	ASSFIGQDGYT
TRBJ1-5	TRBV2	ASSERGFSNQPQH
TRBJ2-4	TRBV7-9	ASTPPGEGKNIQY
TRBJ2-7	TRBV30	AWNPSLFYEQY
TRBJ2-7	TRBV15	ATSSSTDTYSYEQY
TRBJ1-5	TRBV19	ASSRDREGDQPQH
TRBJ2-1	TRBV6-5	ASKEAGESDEQF
TRBJ1-2	TRBV7-9	ASSQTPGEHGYT
TRBJ2-7	TRBV4-1	ASSQGTVPYEQY
TRBJ2-1	TRBV5-1	ASSGADGDFYNEQF
TRBJ2-1	TRBV19	ASSLSYNEQF
TRBJ2-1	TRBV9	ASSPDDYNEQF
TRBJ2-7	TRBV28	ASSHRGDALDEQY
TRBJ2-1	TRBV21-1	ASSKFSGGCSYNEQF
TRBJ2-3	TRBV6-5	ARLAGGPTDTQY
TRBJ2-7	TRBV5-4	ASSLGPTVEQY
TRBJ2-7	TRBV6-5	ASSYGDNSYEQY
TRBJ2-7	TRBV27	ASSLAQGYEQY
TRBJ2-7	TRBV30	AWNRDSYEQY
TRBJ1-2	TRBV14	ASSQESGRYGYT
TRBJ1-1	TRBV11-2	ASSLETTNTEAF
TRBJ1-1	TRBV6-5	ASSYGTLNTEAF
TRBJ1-4	TRBV13	ASSPAGPRGNEKLF
TRBJ1-5	TRBV28	ASSFRGSSQPQH
TRBJ2-1	TRBV27	ASSDWDNEQF
TRBJ2-1	TRBV13	ASSLESAEINEQF
TRBJ2-7	TRBV5-6	ASSLGLAGGYEQH
TRBJ2-5	TRBV5-1	ASSLAGRGLGLETQY
TRBJ2-2	TRBV4-3	ASSQSDRDFTGELF
TRBJ2-2	TRBV10-3	AISEFRTGINTGELF
TRBJ2-7	TRBV13	ASSPPGTPIYEQY
TRBJ2-3	TRBV6-1	ASSDLGQGTDTQY
TRBJ2-3	TRBV13	ASSSTGTSGSRADTQY
TRBJ1-2	TRBV5-6	ASSLLPDYGYT
TRBJ1-2	TRBV4-3	ASSQSGTGGYGYT
TRBJ1-4	TRBV7-9	ASSQSNNEKLF
TRBJ2-7	TRBV7-6	ASSPGGGPTYEQY
TRBJ2-7	TRBV27	ASSWGTGDYEQY
TRBJ1-2	TRBV4-2	ASSQETDNYGYT
TRBJ2-1	TRBV2	ASKMSQLVPSSYNEQF
TRBJ2-7	TRBV4-3	ASSQEAWGTSSLEQY
TRBJ2-7	TRBV29-1	SVAGQGFYEQY
TRBJ2-2	TRBV6-5	ASSYSYTGELF
TRBJ2-5	TRBV18	ASSPGQGRETQY
TRBJ1-1	TRBV6-5	ASSFGQGPEAF
TRBJ2-7	TRBV11-2	ASSLEGVPYEQY
TRBJ2-5	TRBV7-9	ASSLAYGVETQY
TRBJ2-7	TRBV19	ASSLGQGYEQY
TRBJ2-7	TRBV28	ASNQGAPSYYEQY
TRBJ1-2	TRBV6-1	ASSEGQHYGYT
TRBJ2-3	TRBV4-1	ASSQDEAWDTQY
TRBJ2-5	TRBV5-6	ASSYPGTQETQY
TRBJ2-1	TRBV5-1	ASSFQAGVGHNEQF